This passage covers 8 T cell receptor beta chains from one sample sequenced in a study of CXCR3-negative and CXCR3-positive naive CD8 T cells. Their antigen targets remain unknown. Study findings and constraints: CXCR3-positive naive cells carried more hydrophobic TRB CDR3s than CXCR3-negative ones.

It was by 5' RACE with UMI labels that the TRB cDNA libraries were prepared. TCRdb re-analyzed the 5' RACE reads; it lists each CDR3 protein once, without DNA. This table lists 150,000 or so distinct CDR3 sequences. Sample: naive CXCR3+ CD8+ T cells from blood. Subset of the sample: CD45RO-CCR7+CD27+CD95- naive CD8+ T cells expressing CXCR3 (TNR3+). The source of these receptors is a human donor in good health. Some clones in this sample may be carry-over from other donors' samples.

V usage is TRBV11-2 and J usage is TRBJ2-5; TCRdb calls TRBD1, which cannot be checked without DNA. Germline V CDR1 and CDR2: SGHAT, FQNNGV. There are 15 residues in the CDR3. The CDR3 reads CASSRGQGHQETQYF.

The rearrangement links TRBV6-5 to TRBJ2-2; there is no DNA to check the TCRdb D call of TRBD2. CDR1 and CDR2 from the germline V gene are MNHEY and SVGAGI. The CDR3 runs to 15 residues. CDR3: CASSSTSQNTGELFF.

The chain couples TRBV28 to TRBJ2-1; checking the TCRdb D call of TRBD2 is not possible without DNA. Germline lookup yields CDR1 MDHEN and CDR2 SYDVKM. This CDR3 comprises 13 residues. The CDR3 sequence: CASKGHGEYEQFF.

The chain carries TRBV4-1 and TRBJ1-2. The CDR3 is 13 residues long. CDR1 is MGHRA, CDR2 YSYEKL, per germline. The CDR3 protein is CASSHPENYGYTF.

This chain connects TRBV7-9 to TRBJ1-2. The CDR3 totals 15 residues. Germline V lookup: CDR1 SEHNR, CDR2 FQNEAQ (reference sequence). This CDR3 reads CASSLTTSANYGYTF.

The J gene is TRBJ2-7, the V gene TRBV7-9; with no DNA, the TCRdb D assignment of TRBD1 cannot be verified. CDR1 is SEHNR and CDR2 is FQNEAQ in the germline V gene (reference sequence). The CDR3 has 16 residues. Here the CDR3 reads CASSPRGQGVSYEQYF.

This chain uses TRBV29-1 with TRBJ2-5. The CDR3 sequence is 15 residues long. CDR1 SQVTM and CDR2 ANQGSEA come from the germline V gene. The chain's CDR3 is CSVDFLQGIGETQYF.

The genes are TRBV7-9 and TRBJ1-1; TCRdb names TRBD1, which stays unverified in the absence of DNA. CDR3 size: 16 residues. CDR1 and CDR2 (germline): SEHNR, FQNEAQ (reference sequence). The CDR3: CASSLVLQGPNTEAFF.